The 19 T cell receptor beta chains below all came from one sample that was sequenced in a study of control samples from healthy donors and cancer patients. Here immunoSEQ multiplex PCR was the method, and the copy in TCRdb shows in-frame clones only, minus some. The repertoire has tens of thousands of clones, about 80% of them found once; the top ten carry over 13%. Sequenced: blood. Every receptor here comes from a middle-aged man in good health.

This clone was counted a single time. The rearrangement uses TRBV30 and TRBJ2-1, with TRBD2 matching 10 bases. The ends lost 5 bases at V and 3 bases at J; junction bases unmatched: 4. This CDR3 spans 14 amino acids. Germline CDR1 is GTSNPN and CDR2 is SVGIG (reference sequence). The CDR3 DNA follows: TGTGCCTGGGCGGGACTAGCGAACTACAATGAGCAGTTCTTC. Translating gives CAWAGLANYNEQFF.

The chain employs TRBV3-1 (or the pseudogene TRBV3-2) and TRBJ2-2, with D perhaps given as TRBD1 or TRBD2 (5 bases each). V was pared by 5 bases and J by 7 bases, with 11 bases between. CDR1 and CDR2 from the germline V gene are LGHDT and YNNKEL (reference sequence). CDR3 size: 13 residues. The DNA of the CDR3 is TGTGCCAGCAGCACCCTGGGGGTCGGGGAGCTGTTTTTT. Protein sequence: CASSTLGVGELFF.

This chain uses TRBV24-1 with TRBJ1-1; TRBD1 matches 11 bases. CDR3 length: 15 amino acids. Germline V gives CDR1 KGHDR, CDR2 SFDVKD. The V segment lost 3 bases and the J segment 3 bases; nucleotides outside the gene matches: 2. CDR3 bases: TGTGCCACCAGTGATGGACAGGGGGCCGACACTGAAGCTTTCTTT. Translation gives CATSDGQGADTEAFF.

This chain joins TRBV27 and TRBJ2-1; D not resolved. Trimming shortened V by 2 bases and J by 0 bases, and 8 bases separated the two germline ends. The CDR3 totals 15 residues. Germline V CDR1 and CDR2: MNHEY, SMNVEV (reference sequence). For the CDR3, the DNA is TGTGCCAGCAGTTTAGTTGCTGCCTCCTACAATGAGCAGTTCTTC. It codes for CASSLVAASYNEQFF.

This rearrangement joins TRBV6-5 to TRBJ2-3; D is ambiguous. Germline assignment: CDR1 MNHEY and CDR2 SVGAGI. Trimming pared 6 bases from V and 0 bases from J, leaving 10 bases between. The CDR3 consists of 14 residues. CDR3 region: CASRVGFSTDTQYF. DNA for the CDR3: TGTGCCAGCAGGGTCGGTTTTAGCACAGATACGCAGTATTTT.

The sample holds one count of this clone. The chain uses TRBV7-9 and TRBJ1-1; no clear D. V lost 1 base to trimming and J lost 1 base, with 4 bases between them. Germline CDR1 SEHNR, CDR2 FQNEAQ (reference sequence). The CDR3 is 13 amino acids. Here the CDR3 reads CASSLERNTEAFF. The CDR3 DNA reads TGTGCCAGCAGCTTAGAGAGGAACACTGAAGCTTTCTTT.

This chain's CDR3 is CASSPPGLAGVGQYF. The CDR3 DNA follows: TGTGCCAGCAGCCCTCCCGGACTAGCGGGAGTCGGGCAGTACTTC. The chain is built from TRBV7-2 and TRBJ2-7, with 13 bases aligning to TRBD2. Germline loops: CDR1 SGHTA, CDR2 FQGNSA. The V gene end was trimmed by 5 bases and the J gene end by 9 bases; junction bases not matched to a gene: 10. CDR3 length: 15 residues.

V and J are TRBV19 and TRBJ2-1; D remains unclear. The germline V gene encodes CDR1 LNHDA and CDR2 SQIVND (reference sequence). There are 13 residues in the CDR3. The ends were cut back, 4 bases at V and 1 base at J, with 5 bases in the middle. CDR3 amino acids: CASSTSSYNEQFF. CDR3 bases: TGTGCCAGTAGTACTAGTTCCTACAATGAGCAGTTCTTC.

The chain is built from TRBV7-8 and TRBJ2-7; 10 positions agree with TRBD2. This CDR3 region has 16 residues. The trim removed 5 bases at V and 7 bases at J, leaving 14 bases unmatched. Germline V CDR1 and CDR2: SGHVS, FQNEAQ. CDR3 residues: CASSTDLAGTSDEQYF. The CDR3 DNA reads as TGTGCCAGCAGCACCGATCTAGCCGGGACTAGCGATGAGCAGTACTTC. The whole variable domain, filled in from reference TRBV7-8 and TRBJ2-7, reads GAGVSQSPRYKVAKRGQDVALRCDPISGHVSLFWYQQALGQGPEFLTYFQNEAQLDKSGLPSDRFFAERPEGSVSTLKIQRTQQEDSAVYLCASSTDLAGTSDEQYFGPGTRLTVT.

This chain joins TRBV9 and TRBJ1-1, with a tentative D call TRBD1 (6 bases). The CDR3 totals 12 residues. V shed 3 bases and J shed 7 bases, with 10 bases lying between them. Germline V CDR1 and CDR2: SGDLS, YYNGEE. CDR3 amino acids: CASSEQGGEAFF. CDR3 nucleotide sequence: TGTGCCAGCAGCGAACAGGGAGGTGAAGCTTTCTTT. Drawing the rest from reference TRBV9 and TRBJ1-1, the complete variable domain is DSGVTQTPKHLITATGQRVTLRCSPRSGDLSVYWYQQSLDQGLQFLIQYYNGEERAKGNILERFSAQQFPDLHSELNLSSLELGDSALYFCASSEQGGEAFFGQGTRLTVV.

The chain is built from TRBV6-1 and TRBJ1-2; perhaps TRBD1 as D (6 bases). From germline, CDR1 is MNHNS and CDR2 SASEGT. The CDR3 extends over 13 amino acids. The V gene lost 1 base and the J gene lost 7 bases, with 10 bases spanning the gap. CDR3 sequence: CASSEGPGAGYTF. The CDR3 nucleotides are TGTGCCAGCAGTGAAGGTCCAGGGGCTGGCTACACCTTC.

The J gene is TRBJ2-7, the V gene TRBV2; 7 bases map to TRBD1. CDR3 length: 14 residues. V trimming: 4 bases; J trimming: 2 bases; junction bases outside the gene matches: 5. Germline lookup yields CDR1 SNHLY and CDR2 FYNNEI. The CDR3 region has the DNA TGTGCCAGCAGTGGGAACAGGGGACCCTACGAGCAGTACTTC. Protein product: CASSGNRGPYEQYF.

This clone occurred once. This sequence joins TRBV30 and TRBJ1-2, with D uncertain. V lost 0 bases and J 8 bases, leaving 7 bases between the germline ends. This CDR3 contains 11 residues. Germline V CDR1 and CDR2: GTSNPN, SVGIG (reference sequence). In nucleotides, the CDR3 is TGTGCCTGGAGTGTAGGTGGCGGCTACACCTTC. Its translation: CAWSVGGGYTF.

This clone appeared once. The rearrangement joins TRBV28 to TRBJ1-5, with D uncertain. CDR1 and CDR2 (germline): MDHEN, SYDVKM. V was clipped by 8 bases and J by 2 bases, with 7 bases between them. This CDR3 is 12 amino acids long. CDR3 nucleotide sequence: TGTGCCAGCGGTTGGGGCAATCAGCCCCAGCATTTT. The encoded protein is CASGWGNQPQHF.

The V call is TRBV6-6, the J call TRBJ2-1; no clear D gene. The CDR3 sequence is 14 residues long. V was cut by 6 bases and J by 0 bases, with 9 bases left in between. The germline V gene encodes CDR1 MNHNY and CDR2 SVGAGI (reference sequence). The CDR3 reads CASSGRSSYNEQFF. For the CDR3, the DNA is TGTGCCAGCAGCGGAAGGAGCTCCTACAATGAGCAGTTCTTC.

The CDR3 region is CASSLGQSSYNEQFF. The CDR3 DNA is TGTGCCAGTAGCCTCGGACAGAGCTCCTACAATGAGCAGTTCTTC. The J gene is TRBJ2-1, the V gene TRBV19, with a weak D call TRBD1 (6 bases). CDR3 length: 15 amino acids. CDR1 LNHDA and CDR2 SQIVND come from the germline V gene (reference sequence). The V end lost 6 bases, the J end lost 0 bases, and 12 bases lay between the germline ends.

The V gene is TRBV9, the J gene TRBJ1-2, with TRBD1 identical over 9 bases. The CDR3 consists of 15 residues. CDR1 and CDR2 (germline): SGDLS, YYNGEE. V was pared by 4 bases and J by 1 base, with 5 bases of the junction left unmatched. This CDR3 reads CASSPQTGGNYGYTF. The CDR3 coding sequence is TGTGCCAGCAGCCCTCAGACAGGGGGTAACTATGGCTACACCTTC.

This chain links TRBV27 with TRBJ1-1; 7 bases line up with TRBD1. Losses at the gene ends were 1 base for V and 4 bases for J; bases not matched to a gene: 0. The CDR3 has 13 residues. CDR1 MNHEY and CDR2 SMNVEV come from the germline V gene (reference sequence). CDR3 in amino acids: CASSLYRGTEAFF. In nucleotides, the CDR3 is TGTGCCAGCAGTTTATACAGGGGCACTGAAGCTTTCTTT.

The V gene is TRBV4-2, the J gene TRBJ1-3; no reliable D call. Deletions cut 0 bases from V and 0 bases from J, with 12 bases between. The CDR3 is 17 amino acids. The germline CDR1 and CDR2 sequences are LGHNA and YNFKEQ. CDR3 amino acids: CASSQDGQVSSGNTIYF. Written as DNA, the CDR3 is TGTGCCAGCAGCCAAGATGGGCAGGTTAGCTCTGGAAACACCATATATTTT.